The 25 T cell receptor beta chains below come from one sample, sequenced in a study of blood T cells in healthy people across ages. PCR was performed a second time for 7 to 11 cycles using a sample-barcoded 5' primer and a J-beta primer mix. TCRdb reprocessed the 5' RACE reads via MiXCR and lists one record per CDR3 protein. The sample yields more than 600,000 distinct CDR3 sequences, around 25% seen once. Separately, the same data were catalogued under a study of T cells of mothers and their children.

The source material was blood. The receptors originated from a boy between 10 and 17 years old in good health.

This clonotype was observed a handful of times. The rearrangement joins TRBV2 to TRBJ2-5, with 10 bases that match TRBD2. The DNA end is a closer match to TRBJ2-7, so the J assignment may be wrong. The CDR3 is made up of 18 amino acids. Germline assignment: CDR1 SNHLY and CDR2 FYNNEI. CDR3 in amino acids: CASGAPLAGSYPTYEQYF. DNA for the CDR3: TGTGCCAGCGGTGCCCCACTAGCGGGATCATACCCAACCTACGAGCAGTACTTC.

This chain links TRBV6-6 with TRBJ2-3, with D unresolved. V shed 0 bases and J shed 3 bases, with 7 bases lying between them. CDR1 MNHNY and CDR2 SVGAGI come from the germline V gene (reference sequence). CDR3 size: 14 residues. The CDR3 region is CASSYSVHTDTQYF. CDR3 DNA: TGTGCCAGCAGTTACTCGGTCCATACAGATACGCAGTATTTT.

This clonotype was seen more than once but under ten times. The rearrangement links TRBV20-1 to TRBJ1-4, with a tentative D call TRBD1 (5 bases). The CDR3 has 13 residues. CDR1 is DFQATT, CDR2 SNEGSKA, per germline (reference sequence). V lost 3 bases, J lost 3 bases, and 8 bases lay in between. Here the CDR3 DNA reads TGCAGTGCTAGTTTGGGGGCTAATGAAAAACTGTTTTTT. As protein: CSASLGANEKLFF.

This clonotype was detected a few times. This sequence joins TRBV27 and TRBJ2-5; D is ambiguous. The germline V gene has CDR1 MNHEY and CDR2 SMNVEV (reference sequence). The CDR3 is 13 amino acids. Trimming shortened V by 2 bases and J by 5 bases, and 9 bases separated the two germline ends. This CDR3 reads CASSLVFAETQYF. Here the CDR3 DNA reads TGTGCCAGCAGTTTAGTTTTCGCGGAGACCCAGTACTTC.

The chain employs TRBV6-1 and TRBJ1-4; 7 nucleotides match TRBD1. With 6 bases clipped from V and 8 bases from J, the junction kept 6 bases outside the gene matches. This CDR3 has 13 residues. Germline-derived CDR1 and CDR2 are MNHNS and SASEGT. The CDR3 here is CASRGTAGEKLFF. For the CDR3, the DNA is TGTGCCAGCAGGGGGACAGCGGGAGAAAAACTGTTTTTT.

This clonotype has more than one count but fewer than ten. This rearrangement joins TRBV6-1 to TRBJ2-1; D is unresolved. CDR3 length equals 13 residues. The germline V gene encodes CDR1 MNHNS and CDR2 SASEGT. V lost 1 base, J lost 3 bases, and 4 bases lay in between. CDR3 nucleotides: TGTGCCAGCAGTGAAGGGTTCTACAATGAGCAGTTCTTC. The encoded protein is CASSEGFYNEQFF.

The chain is built from TRBV7-7 and TRBJ1-2; 9 positions agree with TRBD1. The germline gives CDR1 SSHAT, CDR2 FNYEAQ (reference sequence). The CDR3 is 15 amino acids. The CDR3 DNA follows: TGTGCTAGTATTTGGGTGCTGGGACAGGGCGATGGCTACACCTTC. Its protein product is CASIWVLGQGDGYTF. The full variable domain, its missing parts supplied by reference TRBV7-7 and TRBJ1-2, is GAGVSQSPRYKVTKRGQDVTLRCDPISSHATLYWYQQALGQGPEFLTYFNYEAQPDKSGLPSDRFSAERPEGSISTLTIQRTEQRDSAMYRCASIWVLGQGDGYTFGSGTRLTVV.

This clonotype came up a few times. The V and J genes are TRBV11-1 and TRBJ2-3; 12 bases line up with TRBD2. J gave up 6 bases and V 5 bases, and 9 bases lay outside the gene matches. Germline V gives CDR1 SGHAT, CDR2 FQDESV (reference sequence). The CDR3 has 16 amino acids. The DNA of the CDR3 is TGTGCCAGCAGCGAACGACTAGCGGGGGCCGCGGATACGCAGTATTTT. This codes for CASSERLAGAADTQYF.

This clonotype has only a few counts. The chain employs TRBV27 and TRBJ2-1; 12 bases are shared with TRBD2. The germline CDR1 and CDR2 sequences are MNHEY and SMNVEV (reference sequence). V was clipped by 5 bases and J by 8 bases; unmatched bases: 10. The CDR3 has 16 residues. CDR3 in amino acids: CASSPILAGGWDEQFF. The CDR3 nucleotides are TGTGCCAGCAGTCCGATACTAGCGGGGGGATGGGATGAGCAGTTCTTC.

This clonotype was detected a few times. This rearrangement joins TRBV5-1 to TRBJ1-4, with TRBD1 identical over 9 bases. Germline V gene sequence: CDR1 SGHRS, CDR2 YFSETQ. With V trimmed by 2 bases and J by 2 bases, 4 bases remained unmatched. This CDR3 has 16 residues. CDR3 nucleotide sequence: TGCGCCAGCAGCTTAGGAGGGACAGGGACTAATGAAAAACTGTTTTTT. Translated, it gives CASSLGGTGTNEKLFF.

The gene calls are TRBV28 and TRBJ2-5; 7 nucleotides match TRBD2. Per the germline V gene, CDR1 is MDHEN and CDR2 is SYDVKM. The CDR3 contains 14 residues. V shed 7 bases and J 1 base; nucleotides not matched to a gene: 6. The CDR3: CASKIGLVQETQYF. In nucleotides, the CDR3 is TGTGCCAGCAAGATCGGACTAGTCCAAGAGACCCAGTACTTC.

The chain combines TRBV20-1 with TRBJ1-2; D gene uncertain. The germline CDR1 and CDR2 sequences are DFQATT and SNEGSKA (reference sequence). CDR3 length: 14 amino acids. Trimming left V 2 bases short and J 6 bases short, with 16 bases between. The CDR3 DNA sequence: TGCAGTGCTAGATTTATCGGGCAGGCCAATGGCTACACCTTC. Residues: CSARFIGQANGYTF.

In this sample, this clonotype turned up a few times. The CDR3 sequence is CSAGRWSEDEQFF. CDR3 nucleotide sequence: TGCAGTGCGGGTAGGTGGTCCGAGGATGAGCAGTTCTTC. The V call is TRBV20-1, the J call TRBJ2-5; D unclear. Near its end, the DNA agrees better with TRBJ2-1, so the J call may be wrong. This CDR3 has 13 amino acids. Per germline, CDR1 DFQATT and CDR2 SNEGSKA (reference sequence).

The rearrangement uses TRBV12-3 or TRBV12-4 and TRBJ1-2; D is possibly TRBD1 (5 bases). Trimming stripped 8 bases from V and 4 bases from J, with 11 bases between. This CDR3 has 12 amino acids. CDR3 region: CASRRGIYGYTF. In DNA form, the CDR3 reads TGTGCCAGCCGTAGGGGAATCTATGGCTACACCTTC.

The chain links TRBV28 to TRBJ2-3; possibly TRBD2 for D (5 bases). Germline V CDR1 and CDR2: MDHEN, SYDVKM. This CDR3 has 16 residues. V lost 3 bases to trimming and J lost 4 bases, with 17 bases between them. The CDR3 is CASSFLYNRGADTQYF. The CDR3 nucleotides read TGTGCCAGCAGTTTCCTCTACAACCGGGGAGCAGATACGCAGTATTTT.

This clonotype has only a few counts. This chain links TRBV5-6 with TRBJ2-2; D is undetermined. Germline lookup yields CDR1 SGHDT and CDR2 YYEEEE. V dropped 0 bases and J dropped 0 bases, with 3 bases sitting between them. This CDR3 has 14 amino acids. CDR3 protein: CASSLASNTGELFF. In DNA, the CDR3 is TGTGCCAGCAGCTTGGCGTCGAACACCGGGGAGCTGTTTTTT.

This clonotype was detected a few times. The CDR3, as DNA: TGTGCCAGCAGCTTGGGACTTCTCACAGATACGCAGTATTTT. Residues: CASSLGLLTDTQYF. The genes are TRBV7-2 and TRBJ2-3; D possibly corresponds to TRBD2 (6 bases). CDR3 size: 14 residues. V lost 3 bases and J lost 2, with 9 bases in between. Germline V gene lookup returns CDR1 SGHTA and CDR2 FQGNSA.

This clonotype showed up just a few times. This rearrangement joins TRBV28 to TRBJ2-4; D unclear. Germline CDR1 reads MDHEN; CDR2 reads SYDVKM. This CDR3 region has 15 residues. V lost 3 bases and J 2 bases, leaving 11 bases between the germline ends. As DNA, the CDR3 is TGTGCCAGCAGTTTTCGGGCTCCTTCCAAAAACATTCAGTACTTC. Translation gives CASSFRAPSKNIQYF.

This clonotype was found a few times. The chain joins TRBV5-1 to TRBJ1-4, with a weak D call TRBD1 (5 bases). Germline CDR1 and CDR2: SGHRS and YFSETQ. The length of the CDR3 is 16 residues. Trimming took off 0 bases at V and 8 bases at J, with 17 bases between the two ends. The CDR3 DNA reads as TGCGCCAGCAGCTTGGGTCTCGACAGACTGGGGGAAAAACTGTTTTTT. Translation gives CASSLGLDRLGEKLFF.

The chain employs TRBV20-1 and TRBJ2-3; D remains unclear. CDR3 length equals 13 residues. Per germline, CDR1 DFQATT and CDR2 SNEGSKA (reference sequence). V lost 1 base and J lost 4, with 9 bases in between. The CDR3 bases are TGCAGTGCTAGAGCTCTAGGGCCAGATACGCAGTATTTT. It codes for CSARALGPDTQYF.

This clonotype came up a few times. The chain recombines TRBV5-5 with TRBJ1-4, with 10 bases matching TRBD1. CDR1 is SGHKS and CDR2 is YYEKEE in the germline V gene (reference sequence). V lost 4 bases, J lost 8 bases, and 5 bases stayed unmatched. The CDR3 is made up of 14 amino acids. As DNA, the CDR3 is TGTGCCAGCAGCCCGGACAGGGGGGCAGAAAAACTGTTTTTT. Encoded protein: CASSPDRGAEKLFF. Complete variable domain (other parts from reference TRBV5-5 and TRBJ1-4): DAGVTQSPTHLIKTRGQQVTLRCSPISGHKSVSWYQQVLGQGPQFIFQYYEKEERGRGNFPDRFSARQFPNYSSELNVNALLLGDSALYLCASSPDRGAEKLFFGSGTQLSVL.

The chain links TRBV29-1 to TRBJ2-3; D uncertain. Trimming took off 5 bases at V and 4 bases at J, with 13 bases between the two ends. The CDR3 loop spans 13 amino acids. CDR1 is SQVTM and CDR2 is ANQGSEA in the germline V gene. CDR3 sequence: CSVHAPYADTQYF. The CDR3 nucleotides read TGCAGCGTTCACGCCCCCTATGCAGATACGCAGTATTTT.

A note on this clonotype: A much bigger clone sits one base away, suggesting this may be a read error. This sequence joins TRBV7-2 and TRBJ2-3; the D is unclear. The germline CDR1 and CDR2 sequences are SGHTA and FQGNSA. This CDR3 has 14 amino acids. CDR3 bases: TGTGCCAGCAGCCGTAGGGCTGGCACAGATGCGCAGTATTTT. As protein: CASSRRAGTDAQYF.

A few counts support this clonotype. Sequence at one end of the junction differs from germline and may be a read error. The chain carries TRBV7-2 and TRBJ2-5, with D possibly called TRBD1 or TRBD2 (6 bases each). CDR1 is SGHTA, CDR2 FQGNSA, per germline. This CDR3 region has 17 residues. In DNA, the CDR3 is TGCGCCAGCAGCTTAGGGGGGTTGGGGGGCCGCCAAGAGACCCAGTACTTC. The encoded protein is CASSLGGLGGRQETQYF.

This clonotype was found many times. CDR3 DNA sequence: TGTGCCAGCAGCGGGACAGGGGTTTCCTACGAGCAGTACTTC. It encodes CASSGTGVSYEQYF. The V call is TRBV2, the J call TRBJ2-5; 10 nucleotides line up with TRBD1. The tail of the sequence fits TRBJ2-7 better, so the J call may be wrong. The CDR3 is 14 residues long. Germline V gene data show CDR1 as SNHLY and CDR2 as FYNNEI.